This TCR beta chain was retrieved from a study of identical twins. This clonotype was seen a few times. Each CDR3 protein gets one entry after TCRdb re-called the 5' RACE reads with MiXCR. The table lists some 900,000 distinct CDR3 sequences, 9% to 15% of them singletons, with roughly 1.6% in the top ten. Per the germline V gene, CDR1 is SGHRS and CDR2 is YFSETQ. V shed 5 bases, J shed 9 bases, and the junction held 8 bases outside the gene matches. The CDR3 loop spans 13 amino acids. The same data also went into a second study, on yellow fever vaccine responses in identical twins.

The material sequenced was PBMCs. The sequence was obtained from a woman between 18 and 29 years old in good health. The rearrangement uses TRBV5-1 and TRBJ2-1; 7 bases fit TRBD1. The CDR3 DNA reads as TGCGCCAGCAGTTTCCGACAGGGAAGTGAGCAGTTCTTC. It encodes CASSFRQGSEQFF.